This T cell receptor (beta chain) was profiled in a study of cytomegalovirus exposure and HLA in healthy donors. Looking at the study overall: Genetic ancestry analysis placed over 75% of the 398 donors that were genotyped in the Caucasian-associated cluster.

PCR amplification relied on 60 Vbeta primers (plus 13 Jbeta primers). How the authors handled the data: Some 10 million shared chains were among the approximately 87 million unique TCR beta chains that a later analysis counted. Clones were read by immunoSEQ multiplex PCR, and TCRdb kept only the in-frame ones, dropping some. V and J calls and clone size come straight from that table; D and trimming were deduced from the DNA. The sample gives some 150,000 clones, about 80% of which show up once; approximately 5.5% is in the top ten. To note about this clone: What it binds is unknown.

Study-wide points: Association with HLA alleles at 0.05 false discovery rate was found for 17,000 or so TCR beta sequences in a later analysis. A classifier reportedly called cytomegalovirus status with high sensitivity and specificity.

The specimen was PBMCs. This clonotype originated in a man under 40 in good health and CMV-seropositive.

The CDR3 loop is CSAKSYEQYF. The CDR3 DNA sequence: TGCAGTGCCAAGAGCTACGAGCAGTACTTC. V is TRBV20-1 and J is TRBJ2-7; D is unresolved. Trimming removed 6 bases at V and 3 bases at J, with 6 bases between. CDR3 length equals 10 residues. The germline gives CDR1 DFQATT, CDR2 SNEGSKA (reference sequence).